This TCR beta chain was documented in a study of T cell changes during pregnancy in multiple sclerosis. Produced via immunoSEQ multiplex PCR; TCRdb's table is partial and in-frame only. The table has around 30,000 clones, 85% to 95% seen once. After removal of 4 bases from V and 4 bases from J, the junction contained 5 bases not matched to a gene. Germline lookup yields CDR1 SNHLY and CDR2 FYNNEI. CDR3 length: 15 residues. This sequence was found in a female donor with multiple sclerosis, enrolled in a pregnancy study. This material consisted of CD8+ T cells from peripheral blood mononuclear cells, taken before pregnancy. This chain uses TRBV2 with TRBJ2-7, with 12 bases aligning to TRBD2. DNA for the CDR3: TGTGCCAGCAGTGTGTTAACTAGCGGGAGGTACGAGCAGTACTTC. Amino acids: CASSVLTSGRYEQYF.